The 3 T cell receptor beta chains listed next were all sequenced from one sample in a study of T and B cells in COVID-19 patients. Multiplex PCR with BIOMED2 TRB-A/B primer pools amplified TRB rearrangements. One entry per CDR3 protein results from TCRdb running MiXCR on the multiplex PCR reads. The table lists fewer than 20,000 distinct CDR3 sequences, roughly 32% of them singletons. From blood, roughly 250-500 ng of genomic DNA served as TRB template. The specimen sequenced was blood. The receptor set was obtained from a human donor with active COVID-19.

The J gene is TRBJ2-7, the V gene TRBV5-1; no reliable D call. The CDR3 has 14 amino acids. Trimming pared 0 bases from V and 5 bases from J, leaving 12 bases between. Germline values: CDR1 SGHRS, CDR2 YFSETQ. The CDR3 sequence: CASSLGPASDEQYV. The CDR3 region has the DNA TGCGCCAGCAGCTTGGGTCCAGCGTCGGACGAGCAGTACGTC.

The J gene is TRBJ2-3, the V gene TRBV5-4; 13 bases fit TRBD2. Germline assignment: CDR1 SGHNT and CDR2 YYREEE (reference sequence). After removal of 0 bases from V and 1 base from J, the junction contained 5 bases not matched to a gene. The CDR3 contains 18 residues. CDR3 in DNA: TGTGCCAGCAGCTTGGAACTAGCGGGGGGGCGGGGCACAGATACGCAGTATTTT. It is translated as CASSLELAGGRGTDTQYF.

This chain uses TRBV20-1 with TRBJ1-1, with 9 bases aligning to TRBD1. Germline trimming cut 0 bases from V and 5 bases from J; bases unmatched to any gene: 4. CDR3 size: 14 residues. Germline loops: CDR1 DFQATT, CDR2 SNEGSKA (reference sequence). The CDR3 is CSARDWTGATEAFF. The CDR3 nucleotides read TGCAGTGCTAGAGATTGGACAGGGGCTACTGAAGCTTTCTTT.